This is a list of T cell receptor beta chains from one sample in a study of PD-L1 blockade in urothelial cancer. Some clones are missing from TCRdb's copy, which holds only in-frame ones; the method was immunoSEQ multiplex PCR. Of tens of thousands of clones listed, approximately 86% are singletons. This specimen was PBMCs, taken around atezolizumab (anti-PD-L1) treatment. These receptors came from a man aged 60-69 years with urothelial cancer. Both conserved end residues are part of each CDR3. The D gene is left open where the match is weak. Rows may omit the clone size; those that give it use once, few, many or a size class.

D gene	V gene	clone size	J gene	CDR3 DNA	CDR3 protein
-	TRBV6-6	once	TRBJ1-2	TGTGCCAGCAGCGCTGGGGGGTCTAACTATGGCTACACCTTC	CASSAGGSNYGYTF
TRBD1	TRBV12-5	once	TRBJ2-5	TGTGCTAGTGGTTTGTTCCGGCAGGGGGCAGGAGAGACCCAGTACTTC	CASGLFRQGAGETQYF
TRBD1	TRBV30	-	TRBJ1-1	TGTGCCTGGAGTCCACAGGGGGTGGCTGAAGCTTTCTTT	CAWSPQGVAEAFF
-	TRBV29-1	-	TRBJ1-3	TGCAGCGCTCGGAGGAGTTCTGGAAACACCATATATTTT	CSARRSSGNTIYF
-	TRBV10-2	-	TRBJ2-1	TGCGCCAGCGGCGGCAACCGAGGTGAGGTTGAGCAGTTCTTC	CASGGNRGEVEQFF
-	TRBV7-2	-	TRBJ2-1	TGTGCCAGCAGCTCCCCGACATCGAAACCTCACAATGAGCAGTTCTTC	CASSSPTSKPHNEQFF
-	TRBV9	-	TRBJ2-6	TGTGCCAGCAGCGTAGGAGCCCACGATTCTGGGGCCAACGTCCTGACTTTC	CASSVGAHDSGANVLTF
TRBD1	TRBV5-5	-	TRBJ1-5	TGTGCCAGCAGCCCCGGGCGGGGACAGATCAATCAGCCCCAGCATTTT	CASSPGRGQINQPQHF
-	TRBV7-8	once	TRBJ1-3	TGTGCCAGCAGCCAATTCACAGGGTTATCTGGAAACACCATATATTTT	CASSQFTGLSGNTIYF
TRBD2	TRBV18	-	TRBJ2-3	TGTGCCAGCTCACGATTAGCGGGGGGGTCAGATACGCAGTATTTT	CASSRLAGGSDTQYF
-	TRBV28	-	TRBJ2-3	TGTGCCAGCAGAGAGAGTCAAATAACTTTAGAACTAGGCACAGATACGCAGTATTTT	CASRESQITLELGTDTQYF
TRBD1	TRBV7-6	-	TRBJ1-2	TGTGCCAGCAGCGAACGGGACAGCGACTATGGCTACACCTTC	CASSERDSDYGYTF
-	TRBV19	-	TRBJ1-3	TGTGCCAGTAGTAGGCCAGGCTCTGGAAACACCATATATTTT	CASSRPGSGNTIYF
TRBD2	TRBV10-2	-	TRBJ2-3	TGCGCCAGCACCGGACTAGCGGGGGCCAGCACAGATACGCAGTATTTT	CASTGLAGASTDTQYF
-	TRBV29-1	-	TRBJ2-5	TGCAGCGTTGCTAGAGGGGGAGAGACCCAGTACTTC	CSVARGGETQYF
TRBD2	TRBV2	-	TRBJ2-7	TGTGCCAGCCACGGGAGTAGCGGGGTGTTGGAGCAGTACTTC	CASHGSSGVLEQYF
TRBD1	TRBV5-1	-	TRBJ1-1	TGCGCCAGCAGCCAAGCCGGACAGGGCAGCGTCACTGAAGCTTTCTTT	CASSQAGQGSVTEAFF
-	TRBV18	few	TRBJ1-1	TGTGCCAGCTCACCCCAGAACACTGAAGCTTTCTTT	CASSPQNTEAFF
-	TRBV5-6	-	TRBJ2-3	TGTGCCAGCAGCCCAGATAGGGGGTATACAGATACGCAGTATTTT	CASSPDRGYTDTQYF
TRBD1	TRBV18	-	TRBJ2-2	TGTGCCAGCTCACCACCGTCACAGGGGGCCCGGAACACCGGGGAGCTGTTTTTT	CASSPPSQGARNTGELFF
-	TRBV4-2	-	TRBJ1-2	TGTGCCAGCAGCCAAGCTGGGCAGGGGAAAGCTGGCTACACCTTC	CASSQAGQGKAGYTF
TRBD1	TRBV28	-	TRBJ1-2	TGTGCCAGCAGTCTATTTGGACAGGGAAAAGGGTATGGCTACACCTTC	CASSLFGQGKGYGYTF
-	TRBV20-1	-	TRBJ2-7	TGCAGCATCCTAGGGGGTTACGAGCAGTACTTC	CSILGGYEQYF
-	TRBV4-1	-	TRBJ2-5	TGCGCCAGCAGCCGACTGCGGGGACCTCAAGAGACCCAGTACTTC	CASSRLRGPQETQYF
-	TRBV7-6	-	TRBJ2-7	TGTGCCAGCAGCTTCAGCCCGAGGAACTACGAGCAGTACTTC	CASSFSPRNYEQYF
-	TRBV2	-	TRBJ1-1	TGTGCCGCCCCAGAAGAGGACAGCAAAGAAGCTTTCTTT	CAAPEEDSKEAFF
-	TRBV5-1	-	TRBJ2-1	TGCGCCAGCAGCTTGGTTGGCGGGGACAGCTACAATGAGCAGTTCTTC	CASSLVGGDSYNEQFF
-	TRBV30	-	TRBJ1-2	TGTGCCTGGAGTGTACCGGTCAGGAGGGGCGGGAGCTATGGCTACACCTTC	CAWSVPVRRGGSYGYTF
-	TRBV21-1	-	TRBJ1-6	TGTGCCAGCAGCAAAGCCGTCTCTAATTCACCCCTCCACTTT	CASSKAVSNSPLHF
TRBD2	TRBV4-3	-	TRBJ2-1	TGCGCCAGCAGCCAAGATTTGTTAGCGGGGGGGTTGGGGCAGTTCTTC	CASSQDLLAGGLGQFF
TRBD2	TRBV2	-	TRBJ2-4	TGTGCCAGCAGTGGGACTAGCAGGCAAGACATTCAGTACTTC	CASSGTSRQDIQYF
-	TRBV30	-	TRBJ1-2	TGTGCCTGGAGTGTATTCGGGGTCAGAAGCGATGGCTACACCTTC	CAWSVFGVRSDGYTF
-	TRBV21-1	-	TRBJ2-1	TGTGCCAGCAGCAAGGGCCTCACTAGTTATACAAGTGAGCAGTTCTTC	CASSKGLTSYTSEQFF
TRBD1	TRBV5-1	-	TRBJ1-2	TGCGCCAGCAGCCTTGGACAGGGGGCTAGTGGCTACACCTTC	CASSLGQGASGYTF
TRBD1	TRBV9	-	TRBJ1-2	TGTGCCAGCAGCGAACGGACAGGGCCATACTATGGCTACACCTTC	CASSERTGPYYGYTF
TRBD1	TRBV11-3	-	TRBJ1-2	TGTGCCACAACCCGAATGAGCCGGGACAGGGGCTTCAACTATGGCTACACCTTC	CATTRMSRDRGFNYGYTF
-	TRBV30	-	TRBJ2-1	TGTGCCTGGAGTGTAGGGGGGGCGGTGGATGAGCAGTTCTTC	CAWSVGGAVDEQFF
-	TRBV6-6	-	TRBJ1-1	TGTGCCAGCAGCCCTCCTCCCGGACGCCCGGGGACTGAAGCTTTCTTT	CASSPPPGRPGTEAFF
-	TRBV30	-	TRBJ1-6	TGTGCCTGGGGGGCCGAGGTAGGGTATTACAATTCACCCCTCCACTTT	CAWGAEVGYYNSPLHF
TRBD1	TRBV29-1	-	TRBJ2-1	TGCAGCGTGCCTTCCAGGGGGCGCCGCTCCTACAATGAGCAGTTCTTC	CSVPSRGRRSYNEQFF
-	TRBV5-1	-	TRBJ2-5	TGCGCCAGCCGCGTCATGGGCGAGACCCAGTACTTC	CASRVMGETQYF
-	TRBV9	-	TRBJ2-3	TGTGCCAGCAGCGTAGAAGTGTCATTACTCGCAGATACGCAGTATTTT	CASSVEVSLLADTQYF
TRBD1	TRBV27	-	TRBJ1-2	TGTGCCAGCAGGACGATGATACAGGGGGGATCGGGAGGCTACACCTTC	CASRTMIQGGSGGYTF
-	TRBV11-2	-	TRBJ1-4	TGTGCCAGCAGCTTAGGCGCAACTAATGAAAAACTGTTTTTT	CASSLGATNEKLFF
-	TRBV18	once	TRBJ2-2	TGTGCCAGCTCACCACGTCAGGTTACCGGGGAGCTGTTTTTT	CASSPRQVTGELFF
-	TRBV7-8	-	TRBJ1-1	TGTGCCAGCAGCCAGGGTGAGCGGGCCCAAGCTTTCTTT	CASSQGERAQAFF